This entry concerns a single T cell receptor (beta chain). This CDR3 is 14 amino acids long. In germline, CDR1 is LNHDA, CDR2 SQIVND (reference sequence). V dropped 5 bases and J dropped 6; count of bases not matched to a gene: 5. Clinical histories supplied by participants themselves formed the basis of cohort assignment. What the recovered Cohort 3 donors had was two negative PCRs, clearance, or symptom resolution. This sample was taken from a study of blood T cell repertoires in COVID-19. In the authors' workflow: Amplification of reference gene primers was used by the study to estimate nucleated cell counts. Some clones are missing from TCRdb's copy, which holds only in-frame ones; the method was immunoSEQ multiplex PCR. The V and J calls and the clone size are those of that table, but D and trimming were determined from the DNA. The data show 200,000 to 300,000 clones, approximately 86% seen once.

Sequencing input: PBMCs or T cells enriched from blood (not recorded which). V usage is TRBV19 and J usage is TRBJ1-4; 8 positions agree with TRBD1. The clonotype was recovered from a woman younger than 30 who had recovered from COVID-19. The CDR3, as DNA: TGTGCCAGTAGTGCGGACAGGGAGGATGAAAAACTGTTTTTT. It translates to CASSADREDEKLFF.